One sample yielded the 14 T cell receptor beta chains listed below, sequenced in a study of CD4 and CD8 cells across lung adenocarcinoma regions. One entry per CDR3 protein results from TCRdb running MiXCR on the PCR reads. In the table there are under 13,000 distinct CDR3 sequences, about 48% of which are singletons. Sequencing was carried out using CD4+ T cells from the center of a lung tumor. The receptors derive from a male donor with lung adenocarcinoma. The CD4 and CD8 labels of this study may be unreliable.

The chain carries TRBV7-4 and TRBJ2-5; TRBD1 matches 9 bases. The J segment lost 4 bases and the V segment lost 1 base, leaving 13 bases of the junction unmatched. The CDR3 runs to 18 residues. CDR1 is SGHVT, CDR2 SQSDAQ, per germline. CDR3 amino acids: CASSLGAGTGPIRETQYF. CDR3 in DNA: TGTGCCAGCAGCTTAGGAGCAGGGACAGGGCCTATCCGAGAGACCCAGTACTTC.

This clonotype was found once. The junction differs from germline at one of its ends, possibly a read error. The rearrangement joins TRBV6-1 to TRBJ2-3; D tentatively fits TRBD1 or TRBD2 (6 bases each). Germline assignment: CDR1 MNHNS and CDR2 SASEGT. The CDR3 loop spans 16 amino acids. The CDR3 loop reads CASGEAVGRDTETQYF. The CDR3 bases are TGTGCCAGCGGGGAGGCCGTCGGTCGGGACACAGAGACGCAGTACTTT.

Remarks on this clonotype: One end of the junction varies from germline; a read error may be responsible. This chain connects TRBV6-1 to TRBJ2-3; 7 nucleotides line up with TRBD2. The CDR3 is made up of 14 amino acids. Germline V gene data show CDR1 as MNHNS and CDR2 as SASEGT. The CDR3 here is CASRKRGSTDTQYF. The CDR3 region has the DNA TGTGCCAGCAGGAAGCGGGGCAGCACAGACACGCAGTATTTC.

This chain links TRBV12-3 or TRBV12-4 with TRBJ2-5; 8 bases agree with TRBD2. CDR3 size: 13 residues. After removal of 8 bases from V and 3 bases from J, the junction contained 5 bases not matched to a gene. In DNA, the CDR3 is TGTGCCAGCGTCCTTAGCGGGGAAGAGACCCAGTACTTC. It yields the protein CASVLSGEETQYF.

DNA of the CDR3: TGTGCCAGCAGCTTAGTTGGGCTGGGGGACAATGAGCAGTTCTTC. Translated: CASSLVGLGDNEQFF. This rearrangement joins TRBV11-3 to TRBJ2-1, with D perhaps given as TRBD1 or TRBD2 (5 bases each). Per germline, CDR1 SGHNT and CDR2 YENEEA. This CDR3 region has 15 residues. The germline V and J ends were trimmed by 1 base and 5 bases, with 12 bases remaining between them.

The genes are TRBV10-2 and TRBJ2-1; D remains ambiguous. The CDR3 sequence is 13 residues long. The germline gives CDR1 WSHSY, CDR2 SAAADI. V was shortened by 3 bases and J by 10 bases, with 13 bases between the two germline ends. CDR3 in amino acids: CASSETPPPEQFF. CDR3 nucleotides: TGCGCCAGCAGTGAAACACCTCCCCCCGAGCAGTTCTTC.

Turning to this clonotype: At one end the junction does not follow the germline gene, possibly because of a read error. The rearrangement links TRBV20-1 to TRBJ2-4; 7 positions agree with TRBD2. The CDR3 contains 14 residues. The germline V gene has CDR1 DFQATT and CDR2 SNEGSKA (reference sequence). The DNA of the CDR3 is TGCAGTGCTAGAGACGGACTAGGCAAAAACACGCAGTATTTC. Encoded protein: CSARDGLGKNTQYF.

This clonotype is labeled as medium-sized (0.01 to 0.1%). The CDR3 region is CATSDPAGTVQETQYF. The CDR3 DNA reads as TGTGCCACCAGCGACCCCGCCGGGACAGTACAAGAGACCCAGTACTTC. The rearrangement joins TRBV24-1 to TRBJ2-5; 7 positions agree with TRBD1. The CDR3 spans 16 residues. CDR1 is KGHDR and CDR2 is SFDVKD in the germline V gene. V was pared by 7 bases and J by 2 bases, with 12 bases of the junction left unmatched.

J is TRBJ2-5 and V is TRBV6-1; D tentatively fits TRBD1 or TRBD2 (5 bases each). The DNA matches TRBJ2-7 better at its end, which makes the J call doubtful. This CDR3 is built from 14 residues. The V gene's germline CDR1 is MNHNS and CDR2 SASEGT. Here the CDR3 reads CASRTGRGPYEQYF. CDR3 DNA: TGTGCCAGCAGGACGGGCCGGGGCCCCTACGAGCAGTACTTC.

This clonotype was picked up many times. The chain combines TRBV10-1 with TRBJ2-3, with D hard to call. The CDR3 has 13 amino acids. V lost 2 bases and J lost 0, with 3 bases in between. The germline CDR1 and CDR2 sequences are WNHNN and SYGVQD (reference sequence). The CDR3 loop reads CASSEASTDTQYF. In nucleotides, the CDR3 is TGCGCCAGCAGTGAGGCTAGCACAGATACGCAGTATTTT.

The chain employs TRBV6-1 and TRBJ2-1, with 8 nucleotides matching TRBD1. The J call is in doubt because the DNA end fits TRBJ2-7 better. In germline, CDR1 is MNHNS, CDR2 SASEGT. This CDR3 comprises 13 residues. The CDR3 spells CASSDRGLSEQYF. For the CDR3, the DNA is TGTGCCAGCAGTGACAGGGGGCTGAGCGAGCAGTACTTC.

DNA of the CDR3: TGTGCCAGTTCCGCAGGGGGAAGAAGCACAGATACGCAGTATTTT. Translation gives CASSAGGRSTDTQYF. V gene TRBV27 combines with J gene TRBJ2-3; TRBD1 agrees at 7 bases. This CDR3 is built from 15 residues. J gave up 0 bases and V 9 bases, and 9 bases lay outside the gene matches. Germline assignment: CDR1 MNHEY and CDR2 SMNVEV (reference sequence).

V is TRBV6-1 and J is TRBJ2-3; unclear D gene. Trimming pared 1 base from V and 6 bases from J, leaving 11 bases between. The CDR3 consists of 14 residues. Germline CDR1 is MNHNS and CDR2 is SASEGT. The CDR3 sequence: CASSEEIRSDTQYF. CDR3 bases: TGTGCCAGCAGTGAAGAGATTCGCTCGGATACGCAGTATTTT.

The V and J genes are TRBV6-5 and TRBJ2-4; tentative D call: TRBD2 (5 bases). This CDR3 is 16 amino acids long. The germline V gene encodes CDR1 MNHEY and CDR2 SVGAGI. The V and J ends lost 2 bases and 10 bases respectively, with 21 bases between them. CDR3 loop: CASSYGRVGTTDIQYF. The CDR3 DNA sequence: TGTGCCAGCAGTTACGGGCGGGTGGGAACCACAGATATTCAGTACTTC.